This T cell receptor beta chain was sequenced during a study of T cell repertoires in cytomegalovirus infection. The V segment lost 5 bases and the J segment 4 bases; nucleotides outside the gene matches: 10. Germline V lookup: CDR1 SEHNR, CDR2 FQNEAQ (reference sequence). The CDR3 length is 15 residues. TCRdb recomputed calls from the reads with MiXCR, one row per CDR3 protein. The profile shows 150,000 to 200,000 distinct CDR3 sequences, 13% to 15% of them singletons. This clonotype was seen ten or more times. The clonotype comes from a human donor in good health (CMV status not recorded). Some clones in this sample may be carry-over from other donors' samples. The sequenced sample consisted of PBMCs. This rearrangement joins TRBV7-9 to TRBJ1-1; TRBD1 matches at 7 bases. The chain's CDR3 is CASSPGGTASTEAFF. The CDR3 nucleotides read TGTGCCAGCAGCCCAGGAGGGACAGCATCCACTGAAGCTTTCTTT.